The source of this TCR beta chain is a study of monozygotic twins with inflammatory bowel disease. This CDR3 spans 13 amino acids. Germline V gives CDR1 LNHDA, CDR2 SQIVND (reference sequence). In regard to this clonotype: Its antigen is unknown.

Findings and limits, study-wide: The inverse Simpson measure of TCRbeta diversity was lower in IBD patients than in healthy co-twins.

TCRdb re-called the 5' RACE reads; one entry per CDR3 protein, DNA not given. Here the sample table reports around 380,000 distinct CDR3 sequences. Sample: blood. The chain is built from TRBV19 and TRBJ2-1; TCRdb proposes TRBD2, but this gene call is untestable without DNA. This TCR was recovered from a human donor with ulcerative colitis or Crohn's disease, or a healthy co-twin of an affected twin (not recorded which). The CDR3 protein is CASKSGRRDEQFF.